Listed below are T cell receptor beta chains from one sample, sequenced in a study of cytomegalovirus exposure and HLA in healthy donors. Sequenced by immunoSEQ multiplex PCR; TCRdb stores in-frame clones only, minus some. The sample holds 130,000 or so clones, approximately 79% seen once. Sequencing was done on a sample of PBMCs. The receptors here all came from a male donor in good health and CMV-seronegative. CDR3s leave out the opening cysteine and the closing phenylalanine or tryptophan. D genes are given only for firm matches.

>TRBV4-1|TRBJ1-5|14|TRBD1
ASSQAEGGRGQPQH
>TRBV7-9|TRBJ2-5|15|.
ASSSSRGGHPQETQY
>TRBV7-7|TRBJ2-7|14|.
ASSPLQGPSSYEQY
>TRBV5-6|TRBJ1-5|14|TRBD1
ASSLTPGGAGQPQH
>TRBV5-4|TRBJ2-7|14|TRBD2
ASSRRLAGNNYEQY
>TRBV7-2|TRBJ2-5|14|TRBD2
ASSLDLAGGQQTQY
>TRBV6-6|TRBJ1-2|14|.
ASSYSKAPAGYGYT
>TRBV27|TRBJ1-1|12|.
ASSWSVSNTEAF
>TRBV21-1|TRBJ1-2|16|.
ASSNRSGEDSFNYGYT
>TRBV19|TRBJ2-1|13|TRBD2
ATRRGAGATNEQF
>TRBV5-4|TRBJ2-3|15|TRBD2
ASSAGTKRGGTDTQY
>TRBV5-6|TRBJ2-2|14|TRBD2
ASSLARGGVTGELF
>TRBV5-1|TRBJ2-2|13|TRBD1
ASTLTGTRTGELF
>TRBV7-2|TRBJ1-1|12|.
ASSRGRENTEAF
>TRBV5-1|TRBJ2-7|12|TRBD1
ASSLAGGSDEQY
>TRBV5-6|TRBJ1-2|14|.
ASSLGTGLPSYGYT
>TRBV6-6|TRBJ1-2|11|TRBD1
ASRDGTGGGYT
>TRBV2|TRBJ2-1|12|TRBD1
ASSGQGFSNEQF
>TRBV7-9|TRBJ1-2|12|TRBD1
ASSSTGGDYGYT
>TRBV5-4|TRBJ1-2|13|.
ASSPAGRANYGYT
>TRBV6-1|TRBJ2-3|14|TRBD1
ASSGGDRLSTDTQY
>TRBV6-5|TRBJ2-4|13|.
ASSYTVVGKNIQY
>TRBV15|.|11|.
ATKLRADYEQY
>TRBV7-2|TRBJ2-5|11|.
ASSPRVQETQY
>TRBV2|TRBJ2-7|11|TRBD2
ATRPASGYEQY
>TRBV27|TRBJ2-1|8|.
ASGPGLEF
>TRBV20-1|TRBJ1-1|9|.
SAAQDTEAF
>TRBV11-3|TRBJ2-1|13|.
ASSLSWGEDNEQF
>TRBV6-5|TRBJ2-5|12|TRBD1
ASIGGQGEETQY
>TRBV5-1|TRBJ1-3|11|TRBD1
ASSRDRGNTIY
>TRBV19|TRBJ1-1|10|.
ASSMSGLEAF
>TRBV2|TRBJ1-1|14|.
ASSEVGAGMNTEAF
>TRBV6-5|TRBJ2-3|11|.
ASRLEGTDTQY